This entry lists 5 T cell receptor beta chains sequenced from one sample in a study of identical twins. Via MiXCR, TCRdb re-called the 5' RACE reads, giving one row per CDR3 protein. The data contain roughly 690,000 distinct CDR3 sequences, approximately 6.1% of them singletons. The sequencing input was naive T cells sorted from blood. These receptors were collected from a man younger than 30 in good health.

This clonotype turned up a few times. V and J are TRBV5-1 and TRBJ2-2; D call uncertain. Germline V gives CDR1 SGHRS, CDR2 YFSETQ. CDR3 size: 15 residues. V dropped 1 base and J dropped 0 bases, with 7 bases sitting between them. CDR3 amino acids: CASSLMASNTGELFF. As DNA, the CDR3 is TGCGCCAGCAGCTTGATGGCATCGAACACCGGGGAGCTGTTTTTT. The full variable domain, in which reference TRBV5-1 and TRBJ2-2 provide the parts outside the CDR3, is KAGVTQTPRYLIKTRGQQVTLSCSPISGHRSVSWYQQTPGQGLQFLFEYFSETQRNKGNFPGRFSGRQFSNSRSEMNVSTLELGDSALYLCASSLMASNTGELFFGEGSRLTVL.

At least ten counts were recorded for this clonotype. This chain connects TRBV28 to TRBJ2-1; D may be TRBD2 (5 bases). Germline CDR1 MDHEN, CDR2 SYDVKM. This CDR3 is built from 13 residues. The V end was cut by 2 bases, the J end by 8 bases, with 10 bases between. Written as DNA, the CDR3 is TGTGCCAGCAGTTTAACGGGAATGGATGAGCAGTTCTTC. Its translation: CASSLTGMDEQFF.

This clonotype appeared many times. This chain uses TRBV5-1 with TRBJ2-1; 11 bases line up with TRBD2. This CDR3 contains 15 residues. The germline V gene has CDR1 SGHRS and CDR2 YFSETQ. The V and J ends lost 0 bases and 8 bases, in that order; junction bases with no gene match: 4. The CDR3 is CASSLVSGRADEQFF. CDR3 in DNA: TGCGCCAGCAGCTTGGTTAGCGGGAGGGCCGATGAGCAGTTCTTC.

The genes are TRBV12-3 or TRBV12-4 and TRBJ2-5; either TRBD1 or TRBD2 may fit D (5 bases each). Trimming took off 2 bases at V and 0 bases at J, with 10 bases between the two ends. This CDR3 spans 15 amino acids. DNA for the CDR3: TGTGCCAGCAGTTTAAGATGGGGGTACCAAGAGACCCAGTACTTC. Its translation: CASSLRWGYQETQYF.

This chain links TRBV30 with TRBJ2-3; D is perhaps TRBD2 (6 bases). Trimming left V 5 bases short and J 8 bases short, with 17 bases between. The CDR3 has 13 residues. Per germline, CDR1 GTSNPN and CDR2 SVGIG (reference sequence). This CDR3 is CAWRVGEVGTQYF. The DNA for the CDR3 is TGTGCCTGGCGCGTCGGGGAGGTCGGTACGCAGTATTTT.